One T cell receptor (beta chain) is described in this entry. Its antigen is undetermined. Assay used: immunoSEQ multiplex PCR; TCRdb lists only in-frame clones, some missing. The sample records tens of thousands of clones, 89% being singletons. These data belong to a study of graft-versus-host responses after intestinal transplantation. V was pared by 4 bases and J by 1 base, with 13 bases between. The CDR3 length is 15 residues. The germline gives CDR1 MNHNS, CDR2 SASEGT. Material: unstimulated CD8+ T cells sorted from spleen or lymph node cells, obtained before intestinal transplant. This sequence originates from a human donor who received an intestinal transplant. This chain links TRBV6-1 with TRBJ2-5; tentatively, D is TRBD1 (6 bases). CDR3 loop: CASSALQGTQETQYF. CDR3 sequence (DNA): TGTGCCAGCAGTGCCCTACAGGGAACCCAAGAGACCCAGTACTTC.